These T cell receptor beta chains were read from a single sample in a study of regulatory T cells in long-lasting Graves disease. TCRdb re-analysed the multiplex PCR reads in MiXCR, keeping a single row per CDR3 protein. The sample has some 370,000 distinct CDR3 sequences; approximately 25% are singletons. Sample: peripheral blood mononuclear cells (PBMCs), taken when the disease was refractory, from a patient treated with antithyroid drugs. The receptors originated from a woman in her forties with Graves disease. Both conserved end residues are part of each CDR3. A D gene is named only where the DNA matches it firmly. Clone size is shown for a subset of rows, as once, few, many or a class of expanded clone.

v_gene,j_gene,d_gene,abundance,CDR3aa,CDR3nt
TRBV7-2,TRBJ2-7,TRBD2,many,CASSLVAGEVEQYF,TGTGCCAGCAGCTTAGTGGCGGGAGAGGTCGAGCAGTACTTC
TRBV10-3,TRBJ1-5,TRBD1,many,CAISEVGTEINQPQHF,TGTGCCATCAGTGAGGTGGGGACAGAAATCAATCAGCCCCAGCATTTT
TRBV3-1,TRBJ2-7,NA,few,CASQGPVTYEQYF,TGTGCCAGCCAAGGACCGGTAACCTACGAGCAGTACTTC
TRBV7-8,TRBJ1-2,NA,many,CASSLVRASYGYTF,TGTGCCAGCAGCTTAGTGCGGGCGAGCTATGGCTACACCTTC
TRBV9,TRBJ1-4,TRBD1,many,CASSGRQGNNEKLFF,TGTGCCAGCAGCGGCCGACAGGGGAACAATGAAAAACTGTTTTTT
TRBV6-1,TRBJ1-5,NA,few,CASRVFSNQPQHF,TGTGCCAGCAGGGTCTTTAGCAATCAGCCCCAGCATTTT
TRBV29-1,TRBJ2-5,NA,many,CSVGGIQETQYF,TGCAGCGTTGGAGGGATCCAAGAGACCCAGTACTTC
TRBV12-3/TRBV12-4,TRBJ1-4,TRBD1,few,CASSLASQGSEKLFF,TGTGCCAGCAGTTTAGCGTCACAGGGGAGTGAAAAACTGTTTTTT
TRBV6-1,TRBJ1-5,NA,few,CASFPNTGYSNQPQHF,TGTGCCAGCTTCCCAAACACGGGATATAGCAATCAGCCCCAGCATTTT
TRBV2,TRBJ1-1,NA,many,CAVKGGTLGTEAFF,TGTGCCGTAAAAGGGGGAACCTTGGGCACTGAAGCTTTCTTT
TRBV29-1,TRBJ2-2,NA,few,CSVVWGAGELFF,TGCAGCGTTGTCTGGGGAGCCGGGGAGCTGTTTTTT
TRBV5-1,TRBJ2-5,TRBD1,NA,CASTLGDRVQGTQYF,TGCGCCAGCACCTTAGGGGACAGGGTCCAAGGGACCCAGTACTTC
TRBV9,TRBJ2-7,NA,NA,CASSVGVSYEQYF,TGTGCCAGCAGCGTAGGCGTATCCTACGAGCAGTACTTC
TRBV11-2,TRBJ2-7,NA,many,CASSRNGPYEQYF,TGTGCCAGCAGCCGAAACGGCCCCTACGAGCAGTACTTC
TRBV27,TRBJ2-7,NA,NA,CASRRLQGSYEQYF,TGTGCCAGCAGGCGCCTTCAGGGCTCCTACGAGCAGTACTTC
TRBV9,TRBJ2-5,TRBD2,few,CASSVGAGEGETQYF,TGTGCCAGCAGCGTAGGAGCGGGAGAGGGGGAGACCCAGTACTTC
TRBV24-1,TRBJ1-5,NA,many,CATSDRRDHGDQPQHF,TGTGCCACCAGTGATCGCAGGGACCACGGGGATCAGCCCCAGCATTTT
TRBV2,TRBJ2-2,TRBD2,many,CASRTSGSKGPGELFF,TGTGCCAGCAGGACTAGCGGGAGTAAAGGGCCCGGGGAGCTGTTTTTT
TRBV19,TRBJ1-5,NA,few,CASSKFDGRSRQPQHF,TGTGCCAGTAGTAAGTTTGACGGACGGTCGCGGCAGCCCCAGCATTTT
TRBV30,TRBJ2-7,NA,few,CAWSRDLYEQYF,TGTGCCTGGAGCCGAGACCTCTACGAGCAGTACTTC
TRBV7-9,TRBJ1-2,TRBD1,NA,CASSSGTGRGGPYGYTF,TGTGCCAGCAGCTCCGGGACAGGGAGAGGGGGGCCGTATGGCTACACCTTC
TRBV13,TRBJ2-5,NA,many,CASSPRPRGEVQYF,TGTGCCAGCAGCCCACGTCCCCGAGGGGAGGTCCAGTACTTC
TRBV28,TRBJ2-5,NA,many,CASSLGGTETQYF,TGCGCCAGCAGCTTGGGGGGCACTGAGACCCAGTACTTC
TRBV12-3/TRBV12-4,TRBJ2-3,TRBD2,NA,CASSYSSGTSNRDTQYF,TGTGCCAGCAGTTACTCCTCCGGGACTAGCAATCGGGATACGCAGTATTTT
TRBV28,TRBJ2-7,NA,many,CASSFFLAWGPKRASYEQYF,TGTGCCAGCAGCTTTTTCTTAGCTTGGGGGCCGAAGCGGGCCTCCTACGAGCAGTACTTC
TRBV5-1,TRBJ2-5,NA,NA,CASSYRGEGETQYF,TGCGCCAGCAGCTATAGGGGCGAGGGGGAGACCCAGTACTTC
TRBV4-1,TRBJ1-5,NA,once,CASSQVGDQPQHF,TGCGCCAGCAGCCAAGTGGGGGATCAGCCCCAGCATTTT
TRBV5-1,TRBJ2-7,TRBD2,NA,CASTAGGPYEQYF,TGCGCCAGCACAGCGGGAGGGCCTTACGAGCAGTACTTC
TRBV12-3/TRBV12-4,TRBJ2-5,NA,NA,CASSYWGLKGGETQYF,TGTGCCAGCAGTTACTGGGGGCTTAAGGGGGGGGAGACCCAGTACTTC
TRBV28,TRBJ1-5,TRBD1,many,CASSLGPFGTGENQPQHF,TGTGCCAGCAGTTTAGGTCCATTCGGGACAGGGGAAAATCAGCCCCAGCATTTT
TRBV5-1,TRBJ1-4,NA,NA,CASSLFLPNEKLFF,TGCGCCAGCAGCTTGTTTCTCCCTAATGAAAAACTGTTTTTT
TRBV5-4,TRBJ2-2,TRBD2,NA,CASSRRLAGGSNTGELFF,TGTGCCAGCAGCCGGAGACTAGCGGGAGGCTCGAACACCGGGGAGCTGTTTTTT
TRBV4-1,TRBJ2-7,TRBD1,few,CASSFRQGQAYEQYF,TGCGCCAGCAGCTTCCGACAGGGGCAGGCCTACGAGCAGTACTTC
TRBV14,TRBJ1-1,NA,NA,CASSQDWGTEAFF,TGTGCCAGCAGCCAAGATTGGGGAACTGAAGCTTTCTTT
TRBV2,TRBJ1-5,NA,many,CASLGNSNQPQHF,TGTGCCAGCCTGGGAAATAGCAATCAGCCCCAGCATTTT
TRBV20-1,TRBJ1-2,NA,many,CSAPGVGSAYHGYTF,TGCAGTGCCCCCGGGGTTGGCAGTGCGTATCATGGCTACACCTTC